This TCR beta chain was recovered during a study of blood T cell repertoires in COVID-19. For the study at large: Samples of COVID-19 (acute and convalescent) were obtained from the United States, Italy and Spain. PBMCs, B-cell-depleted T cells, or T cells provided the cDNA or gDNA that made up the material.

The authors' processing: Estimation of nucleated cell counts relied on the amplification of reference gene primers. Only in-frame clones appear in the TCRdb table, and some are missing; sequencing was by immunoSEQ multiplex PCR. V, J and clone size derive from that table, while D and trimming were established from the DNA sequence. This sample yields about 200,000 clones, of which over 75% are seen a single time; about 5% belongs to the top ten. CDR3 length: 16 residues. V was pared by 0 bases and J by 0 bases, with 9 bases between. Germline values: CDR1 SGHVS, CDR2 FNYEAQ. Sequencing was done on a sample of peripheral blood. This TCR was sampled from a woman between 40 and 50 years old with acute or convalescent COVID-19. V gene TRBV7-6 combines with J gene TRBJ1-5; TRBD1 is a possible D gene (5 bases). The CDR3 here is CASSLAGPYSNQPQHF. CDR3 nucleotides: TGTGCCAGCAGCTTAGCGGGGCCTTATAGCAATCAGCCCCAGCATTTT.